The 9 T cell receptor beta chains below all came from one sample that was sequenced in a study of cytomegalovirus exposure and HLA in healthy donors. PCR used 60 Vbeta primers and 13 Jbeta primers. The assay was immunoSEQ multiplex PCR, and TCRdb's table has in-frame clones only and misses some. The sample shows 100,000 to 150,000 clones, roughly 82% of them seen only once. The specimen was PBMCs. These receptors originate from a woman aged 18-35 years in good health and CMV-seronegative.

This chain connects TRBV11-2 to TRBJ2-7; TRBD2 might be the D (6 bases). Between the trimmed V and J ends, which lost 0 bases and 3 bases, there was a span of 21 bases. Looked up from germline, CDR1 is SGHAT and CDR2 is FQNNGV. This CDR3 contains 18 residues. The CDR3 DNA is TGTGCCAGCAGCTTAGATCCTAGGGAGGACGATGATTACTACGAGCAGTACTTC. Residues: CASSLDPREDDDYYEQYF.

The rearrangement uses TRBV4-3 and TRBJ2-3, with D perhaps TRBD1 (6 bases). The CDR3 covers 13 residues. V dropped 6 bases and J dropped 4 bases, with 11 bases sitting between them. The germline V gene encodes CDR1 LGHNA and CDR2 YSLEER. The CDR3 DNA is TGCGCCAGCAGGGGGGCGCCCGCAGATACGCAGTATTTT. Protein: CASRGAPADTQYF.

The chain has TRBV2 and TRBJ2-1; 10 nucleotides line up with TRBD1. Germline trimming cut 8 bases from V and 4 bases from J; bases unmatched to any gene: 5. The germline CDR1 and CDR2 sequences are SNHLY and FYNNEI. This CDR3 region has 14 residues. The CDR3: CASGDRGFYNEQFF. Here the CDR3 DNA reads TGTGCCAGCGGGGACAGGGGATTTTACAATGAGCAGTTCTTC.

This chain uses TRBV7-9 with TRBJ2-1; 11 bases fit TRBD2. Per the germline V gene, CDR1 is SEHNR and CDR2 is FQNEAQ (reference sequence). The ends lost 0 bases at V and 5 bases at J; junction bases unmatched: 9. This CDR3 has 18 amino acids. The CDR3 loop is CASSLALVAGGVDNEQFF. The CDR3 DNA reads as TGTGCCAGCAGCTTAGCGCTGGTAGCGGGAGGGGTAGACAATGAGCAGTTCTTC.

This sequence joins TRBV11-2 and TRBJ1-3; D perhaps matches TRBD1 (5 bases). Germline V gene data show CDR1 as SGHAT and CDR2 as FQNNGV. Trimming pared 5 bases from V and 0 bases from J, leaving 17 bases between. The length of the CDR3 is 17 residues. The CDR3 protein is CASSLPWGRNSGNTIYF. CDR3 nucleotides: TGTGCCAGCAGCCTCCCATGGGGCCGAAACTCTGGAAACACCATATATTTT.

J is TRBJ2-1 and V is TRBV5-4; D assignment may be TRBD1 or TRBD2 (5 bases each). The germline V gene has CDR1 SGHNT and CDR2 YYREEE (reference sequence). V lost 4 bases and J lost 5, with 19 bases in between. This CDR3 contains 16 residues. The CDR3 region is CASSLGVAKSDNEQFF. DNA for the CDR3: TGTGCCAGCAGCCTGGGGGTAGCGAAGTCGGACAATGAGCAGTTCTTC.

This clone was recorded a few times. The CDR3 region is CASSDTETGDYSGANVLTF. CDR3 nucleotides: TGCGCCAGCAGTGACACCGAGACAGGGGATTACTCTGGGGCCAACGTCCTGACTTTC. The V gene is TRBV10-2, the J gene TRBJ2-6; TRBD1 matches at 8 bases. The junction had 10 bases not matched to a gene; V was cut back by 3 bases and J by 0 bases. Germline V gives CDR1 WSHSY, CDR2 SAAADI. CDR3 length equals 19 residues.

The chain carries TRBV27 and TRBJ2-2; 8 bases align to TRBD1. This CDR3 spans 16 amino acids. The germline gives CDR1 MNHEY, CDR2 SMNVEV (reference sequence). Trimming cost V 5 bases and J 4 bases; bases outside gene matches: 9. CDR3 region: CASSQSRGLGTGELFF. CDR3 nucleotide sequence: TGTGCCAGCAGTCAAAGCAGGGGGCTCGGCACCGGGGAGCTGTTTTTT.

The chain joins TRBV9 to TRBJ1-4, with unresolved D. Germline CDR1 is SGDLS and CDR2 is YYNGEE. The CDR3 covers 17 residues. The germline V and J ends were trimmed by 0 bases and 0 bases, with 12 bases remaining between them. The CDR3: CASSVGVGDPTNEKLFF. CDR3 bases: TGTGCCAGCAGCGTAGGGGTCGGGGATCCAACTAATGAAAAACTGTTTTTT.